The clone carrying this T cell receptor (beta chain) has only a few counts. Its antigen is unknown. Barcoded TCR alpha and TCR beta cDNA libraries with UMIs came from 5'RACE using constant-segment primers. TCRdb independently ran MiXCR on the 5' RACE reads; one entry per CDR3 protein. The sample has about 360,000 distinct CDR3 sequences, 13% seen once. The record originates from a study of T-cell memory formation after mild COVID-19. CDR3 length: 15 amino acids. Germline CDR1 SNHLY, CDR2 FYNNEI. Unmatched junction bases numbered 6, after V lost 7 bases and J lost 1 base. Whole-study findings and limits: Some clones that responded turned up in pre-infection memory, which suggests that cross-reactive memory joined in.

Sequenced: PBMCs or a T cell subset sorted from them (not recorded which). The sequence derives from a man younger than 35 who had mild COVID-19 (a few samples of this study predate the infection). Cell type and time point are not known. The V call is TRBV2, the J call TRBJ2-3, with 9 positions matching TRBD2. CDR3 sequence: CASTRSSGGTDTQYF. CDR3 nucleotide sequence: TGTGCCAGCACCCGGTCTAGCGGGGGCACAGATACGCAGTATTTT. Combining the CDR3 with reference TRBV2 and TRBJ2-3 gives the whole variable domain EPEVTQTPSHQVTQMGQEVILRCVPISNHLYFYWYRQILGQKVEFLVSFYNNEISEKSEIFDDQFSVERPDGSNFTLKIRSTKLEDSAMYFCASTRSSGGTDTQYFGPGTRLTVL.